These 16 T cell receptor beta chains came from one sample sequenced in a study of beta chain features in type 1 diabetes. Reverse transcription of all isolated RNA meant that expressed TCRB transcripts were sequenced. Sequencing was performed with immunoSEQ multiplex PCR; in TCRdb, only in-frame clones are kept and a portion is missing. The table records about 350,000 clones, roughly a fifth of them present only once. Sequencing was done on a sample of naive CD4+ T cells from blood. These receptors were collected from a woman younger than 35 in good health.

V is TRBV7-2 and J is TRBJ2-1, with 9 bases fitting TRBD1. CDR1 SGHTA and CDR2 FQGNSA come from the germline V gene. The length of the CDR3 is 15 residues. V dropped 8 bases and J dropped 9; count of bases not matched to a gene: 14. The CDR3 DNA reads as TGTGCCAGCTGTCCCGGGACAGGGCTCTCCAGTGAGCAGTTCTTC. Amino acids: CASCPGTGLSSEQFF.

This clone has just a few counts. The gene calls are TRBV4-3 and TRBJ1-2; the match to TRBD1 covers 7 bases. Germline loops: CDR1 LGHNA, CDR2 YSLEER. V was clipped by 2 bases and J by 0 bases; unmatched bases: 3. The CDR3 runs to 15 residues. The CDR3 region has the DNA TGCGCCAGCAGCCAAACAGGGGTAGCTAACTATGGCTACACCTTC. This codes for CASSQTGVANYGYTF.

The V gene is TRBV30, the J gene TRBJ2-5; D unclear. This CDR3 contains 12 residues. Looked up from germline, CDR1 is GTSNPN and CDR2 is SVGIG (reference sequence). V was cut by 3 bases and J by 1 base, with 6 bases left in between. The CDR3 nucleotides are TGTGCCTGGAGCCGTTCCCAAGAGACCCAGTACTTC. Translated, it gives CAWSRSQETQYF.

The chain has TRBV30 and TRBJ2-1; TRBD2 aligns across 12 bases. The V gene's germline CDR1 is GTSNPN and CDR2 SVGIG (reference sequence). With 1 base clipped from V and 6 bases from J, the junction kept 1 base outside the gene matches. The CDR3 loop spans 14 amino acids. CDR3 protein: CAWSASGRANEQFF. In nucleotides, the CDR3 is TGTGCCTGGAGTGCTAGCGGGAGGGCCAATGAGCAGTTCTTC.

This clone was seen more than once but under ten times. The V call is TRBV30, the J call TRBJ2-7; D remains unclear. Trimming shortened V by 0 bases and J by 3 bases, and 15 bases separated the two germline ends. This CDR3 is 15 amino acids long. From germline, CDR1 is GTSNPN and CDR2 SVGIG (reference sequence). The CDR3 DNA follows: TGTGCCTGGAGTGTGCCCCGAATCACGAGCTACGAGCAGTACTTC. Translation gives CAWSVPRITSYEQYF.

This clone occurred a few times. This chain joins TRBV25-1 and TRBJ1-2, with D hard to call. V lost 2 bases and J 6 bases, leaving 10 bases between the germline ends. There are 13 residues in the CDR3. In germline, CDR1 is MGHDK, CDR2 SYGVNS. The chain's CDR3 is CASSEGGGDGYTF. DNA for the CDR3: TGTGCCAGCAGTGAAGGTGGAGGCGATGGCTACACCTTC.

This CDR3 is CASSGGDTEAFF. The CDR3 coding sequence is TGTGCCAGCAGCGGGGGGGACACTGAAGCTTTCTTT. The J gene is TRBJ1-1, the V gene TRBV9, with D perhaps matching TRBD1 (5 bases). CDR1 and CDR2 (germline): SGDLS, YYNGEE. The CDR3 runs to 12 residues. V gave up 3 bases and J gave up 3 bases, with 6 bases separating them. Drawing the rest from reference TRBV9 and TRBJ1-1, the complete variable domain is DSGVTQTPKHLITATGQRVTLRCSPRSGDLSVYWYQQSLDQGLQFLIQYYNGEERAKGNILERFSAQQFPDLHSELNLSSLELGDSALYFCASSGGDTEAFFGQGTRLTVV.

The chain is built from TRBV15 and TRBJ2-7; 14 bases line up with TRBD2. Germline values: CDR1 LNHNV, CDR2 YYDKDF (reference sequence). The CDR3 runs to 16 residues. The V gene end was trimmed by 0 bases and the J gene end by 5 bases; junction bases not matched to a gene: 3. CDR3 protein: CATSRDRGLAGDEQYF. The DNA for the CDR3 is TGTGCCACCAGCAGAGATCGGGGACTAGCGGGAGACGAGCAGTACTTC.

J is TRBJ2-3 and V is TRBV6-5; 7 nucleotides match TRBD1. Trimming took 10 bases from V and 5 from J; bases not matched to a gene: 3. The CDR3 is 11 amino acids. The germline V gene has CDR1 MNHEY and CDR2 SVGAGI. The CDR3, as DNA: TGTGCCACCTCAGGGGGAGATACGCAGTATTTT. It codes for CATSGGDTQYF.

The gene calls are TRBV18 and TRBJ1-2; possible D gene TRBD1, 6 bases. The CDR3 covers 15 residues. V was pared by 3 bases and J by 8 bases, with 19 bases between. Germline CDR1 KGHSH, CDR2 LQKENI. Here the CDR3 reads CASSPSGTQRGGYTF. Written as DNA, the CDR3 is TGTGCCAGCTCACCTTCCGGGACACAAAGAGGAGGCTACACCTTC.

The J gene is TRBJ2-7, the V gene TRBV5-1; TRBD2 might be the D (6 bases). Per the germline V gene, CDR1 is SGHRS and CDR2 is YFSETQ. The CDR3 totals 14 residues. The V end lost 7 bases, the J end lost 4 bases, and 18 bases lay between the germline ends. CDR3 in amino acids: CASESGLGPYEQYF. The CDR3, as DNA: TGCGCCAGCGAATCGGGACTTGGACCGTACGAGCAGTACTTC.

This clone was detected only a few times. The chain combines TRBV4-2 with TRBJ2-6; TRBD1 is a possible D gene (6 bases). Per germline, CDR1 LGHNA and CDR2 YNFKEQ. V lost 0 bases, J lost 2 bases, and 8 bases lay in between. The CDR3 consists of 16 residues. Here the CDR3 reads CASSQEPGAGANVLTF. The CDR3 DNA is TGTGCCAGCAGCCAAGAACCAGGGGCTGGGGCCAACGTCCTGACTTTC.

The rearrangement joins TRBV2 to TRBJ1-2; D remains ambiguous. The CDR3 consists of 13 residues. V lost 1 base and J lost 2, with 5 bases in between. Germline CDR1 is SNHLY and CDR2 is FYNNEI. The CDR3 reads CASSEGRNYGYTF. DNA for the CDR3: TGTGCCAGCAGTGAAGGCAGAAACTATGGCTACACCTTC.

The CDR3: CASRRRQENTGELFF. The CDR3 DNA reads as TGTGCCAGCCGACGGCGACAGGAGAACACCGGGGAGCTGTTTTTT. V is TRBV19 and J is TRBJ2-2; D may be TRBD1 (6 bases). Germline CDR1 LNHDA, CDR2 SQIVND (reference sequence). V gave up 9 bases and J gave up 1 base, with 15 bases separating them. The CDR3 totals 15 residues. Complete variable domain (other parts from reference TRBV19 and TRBJ2-2): DGGITQSPKYLFRKEGQNVTLSCEQNLNHDAMYWYRQDPGQGLRLIYYSQIVNDFQKGDIAEGYSVSREKKESFPLTVTSAQKNPTAFYLCASRRRQENTGELFFGEGSRLTVL.

The sample holds a few counts of this clone. This chain links TRBV5-4 with TRBJ2-1, with a possible D match to TRBD1 (5 bases). This CDR3 has 17 amino acids. In germline, CDR1 is SGHNT, CDR2 YYREEE (reference sequence). The germline V and J ends were trimmed by 4 bases and 1 base, with 18 bases remaining between them. The CDR3 protein is CASSRHPQGGSYNEQFF. The CDR3 bases are TGTGCCAGCAGCAGACATCCTCAGGGCGGATCCTACAATGAGCAGTTCTTC.

In its sample, this clone was seen a few times. The chain links TRBV19 to TRBJ2-5; TRBD2 agrees at 10 bases. Germline CDR1 and CDR2: LNHDA and SQIVND (reference sequence). Germline trimming cut 8 bases from V and 2 bases from J; bases unmatched to any gene: 5. The CDR3 is made up of 14 amino acids. The CDR3 bases are TGTGCCAGTTCCGGGACTAGCGTACAAGAGACCCAGTACTTC. Its translation is CASSGTSVQETQYF. Using reference TRBV19 and TRBJ2-5 for the parts outside the CDR3, the full variable domain is DGGITQSPKYLFRKEGQNVTLSCEQNLNHDAMYWYRQDPGQGLRLIYYSQIVNDFQKGDIAEGYSVSREKKESFPLTVTSAQKNPTAFYLCASSGTSVQETQYFGPGTRLLVL.